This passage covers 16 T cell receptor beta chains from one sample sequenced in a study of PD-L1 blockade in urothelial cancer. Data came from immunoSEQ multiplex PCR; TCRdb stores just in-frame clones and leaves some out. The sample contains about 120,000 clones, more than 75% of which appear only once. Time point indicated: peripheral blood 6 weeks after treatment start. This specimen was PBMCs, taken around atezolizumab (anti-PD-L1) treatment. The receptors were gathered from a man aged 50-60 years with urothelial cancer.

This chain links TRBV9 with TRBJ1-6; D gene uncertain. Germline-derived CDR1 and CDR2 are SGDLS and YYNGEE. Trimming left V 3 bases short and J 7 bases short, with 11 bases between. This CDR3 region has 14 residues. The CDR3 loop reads CASSAYLGNSPLHF. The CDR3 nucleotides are TGTGCCAGCAGCGCGTATCTCGGGAATTCACCCCTCCACTTT.

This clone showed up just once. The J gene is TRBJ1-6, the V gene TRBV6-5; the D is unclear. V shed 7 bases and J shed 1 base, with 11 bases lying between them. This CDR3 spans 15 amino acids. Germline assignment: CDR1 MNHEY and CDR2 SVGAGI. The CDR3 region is CASTLGGSYNSPLHF. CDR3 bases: TGTGCCAGCACTCTAGGAGGATCCTATAATTCACCCCTCCACTTT.

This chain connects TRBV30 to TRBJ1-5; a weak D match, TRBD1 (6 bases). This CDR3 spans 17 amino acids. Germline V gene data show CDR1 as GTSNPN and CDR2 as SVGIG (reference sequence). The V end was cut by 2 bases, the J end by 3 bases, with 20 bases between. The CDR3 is CAWSPNSGTPYNQPQHF. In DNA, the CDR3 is TGTGCCTGGAGTCCCAATTCCGGGACACCCTACAATCAGCCCCAGCATTTT.

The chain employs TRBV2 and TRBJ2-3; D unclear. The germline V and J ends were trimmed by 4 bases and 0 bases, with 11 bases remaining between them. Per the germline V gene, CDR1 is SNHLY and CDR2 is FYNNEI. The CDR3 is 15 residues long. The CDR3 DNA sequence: TGTGCCAGCAGTGTTACGCGGCTGAGCACAGATACGCAGTATTTT. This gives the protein CASSVTRLSTDTQYF. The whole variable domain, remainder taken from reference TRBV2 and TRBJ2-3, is EPEVTQTPSHQVTQMGQEVILRCVPISNHLYFYWYRQILGQKVEFLVSFYNNEISEKSEIFDDQFSVERPDGSNFTLKIRSTKLEDSAMYFCASSVTRLSTDTQYFGPGTRLTVL.

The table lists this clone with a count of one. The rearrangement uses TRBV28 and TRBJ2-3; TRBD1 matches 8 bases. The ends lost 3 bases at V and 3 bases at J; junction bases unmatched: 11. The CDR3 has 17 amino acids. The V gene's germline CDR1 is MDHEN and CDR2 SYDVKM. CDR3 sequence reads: CASSFLGAQGGTDTQYF. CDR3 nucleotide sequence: TGTGCCAGCAGTTTCCTGGGTGCACAGGGGGGAACAGATACGCAGTATTTT.

CDR3 nucleotide sequence: TGTGCCAGCAGTTTTGTAGCCCAAACCCCCTACGAGCAGTACTTC. Protein sequence: CASSFVAQTPYEQYF. V usage is TRBV28 and J usage is TRBJ2-7; D remains ambiguous. The V end lost 3 bases, the J end lost 2 bases, and 14 bases lay between the germline ends. The CDR3 consists of 15 residues. Germline CDR1 and CDR2: MDHEN and SYDVKM.

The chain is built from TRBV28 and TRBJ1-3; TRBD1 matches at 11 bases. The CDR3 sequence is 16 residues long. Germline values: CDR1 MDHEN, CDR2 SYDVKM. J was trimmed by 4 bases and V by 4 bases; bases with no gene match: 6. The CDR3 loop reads CASSYLRDRGGNTIYF. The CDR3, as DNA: TGTGCCAGCAGTTATCTCCGGGACAGGGGGGGAAACACCATATATTTT.

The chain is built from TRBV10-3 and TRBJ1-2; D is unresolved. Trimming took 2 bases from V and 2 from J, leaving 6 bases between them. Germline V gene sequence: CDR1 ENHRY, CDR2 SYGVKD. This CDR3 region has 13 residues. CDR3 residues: CAISEGLNYGYTF. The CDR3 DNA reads TGTGCCATCAGTGAGGGACTCAACTATGGCTACACCTTC.

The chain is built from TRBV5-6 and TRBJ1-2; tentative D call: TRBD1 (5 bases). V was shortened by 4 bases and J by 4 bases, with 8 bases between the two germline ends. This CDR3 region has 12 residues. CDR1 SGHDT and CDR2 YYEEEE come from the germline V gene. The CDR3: CASSRQSYGYTF. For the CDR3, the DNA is TGTGCCAGCAGCCGACAGTCCTATGGCTACACCTTC.

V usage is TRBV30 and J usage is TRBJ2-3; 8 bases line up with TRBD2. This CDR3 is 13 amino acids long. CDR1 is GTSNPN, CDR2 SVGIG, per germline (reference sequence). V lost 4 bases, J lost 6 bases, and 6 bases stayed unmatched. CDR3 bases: TGTGCCTGGAATGCGGGAGGCCACGATACGCAGTATTTT. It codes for CAWNAGGHDTQYF.

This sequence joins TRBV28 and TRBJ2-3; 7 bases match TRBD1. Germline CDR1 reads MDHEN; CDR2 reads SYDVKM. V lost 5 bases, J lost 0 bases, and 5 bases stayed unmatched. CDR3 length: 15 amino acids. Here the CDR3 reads CASSGTVASTDTQYF. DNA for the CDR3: TGTGCCAGCAGTGGGACAGTCGCTAGCACAGATACGCAGTATTTT. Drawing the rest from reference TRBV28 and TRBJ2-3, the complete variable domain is DVKVTQSSRYLVKRTGEKVFLECVQDMDHENMFWYRQDPGLGLRLIYFSYDVKMKEKGDIPEGYSVSREKKERFSLILESASTNQTSMYLCASSGTVASTDTQYFGPGTRLTVL.

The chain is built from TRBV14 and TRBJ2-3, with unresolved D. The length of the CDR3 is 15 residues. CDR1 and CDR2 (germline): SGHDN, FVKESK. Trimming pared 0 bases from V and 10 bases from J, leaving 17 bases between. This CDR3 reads CASSQDTSQFFAQYF. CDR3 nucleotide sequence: TGTGCCAGCAGCCAAGATACTTCACAGTTTTTTGCGCAGTATTTT. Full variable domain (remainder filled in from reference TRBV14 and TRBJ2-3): EAGVTQFPSHSVIEKGQTVTLRCDPISGHDNLYWYRRVMGKEIKFLLHFVKESKQDESGMPNNRFLAERTGGTYSTLKVQPAELEDSGVYFCASSQDTSQFFAQYFGPGTRLTVL.

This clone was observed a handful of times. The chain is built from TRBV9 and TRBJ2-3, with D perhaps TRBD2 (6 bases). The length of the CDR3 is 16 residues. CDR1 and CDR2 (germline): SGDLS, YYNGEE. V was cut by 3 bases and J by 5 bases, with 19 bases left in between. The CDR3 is CASSESFTGAGDTQYF. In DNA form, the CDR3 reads TGTGCCAGCAGCGAGTCATTCACGGGAGCAGGAGATACGCAGTATTTT.

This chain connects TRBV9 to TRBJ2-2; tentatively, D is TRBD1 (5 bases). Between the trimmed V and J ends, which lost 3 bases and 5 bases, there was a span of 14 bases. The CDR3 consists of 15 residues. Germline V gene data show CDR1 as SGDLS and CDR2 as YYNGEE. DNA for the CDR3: TGTGCCAGCAGCGGAGGACAACCAGATACCGGGGAGCTGTTTTTT. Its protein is CASSGGQPDTGELFF.

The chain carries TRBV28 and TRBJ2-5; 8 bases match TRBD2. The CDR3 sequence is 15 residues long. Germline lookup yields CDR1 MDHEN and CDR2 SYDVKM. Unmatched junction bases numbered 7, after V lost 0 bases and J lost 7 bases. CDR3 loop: CASSLWAGGGGTQYF. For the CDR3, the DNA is TGTGCCAGCAGTTTATGGGCGGGAGGAGGAGGGACCCAGTACTTC.

CDR3 sequence: CASIPYGGPNSGNTIYF. The CDR3 DNA follows: TGTGCCAGTATCCCCTATGGGGGCCCCAACTCTGGAAACACCATATATTTT. The chain employs TRBV19 and TRBJ1-3; D is perhaps TRBD1 (6 bases). The length of the CDR3 is 17 residues. Germline-derived CDR1 and CDR2 are LNHDA and SQIVND (reference sequence). Trimming stripped 7 bases from V and 0 bases from J, with 19 bases between.